This T cell receptor (beta chain) stems from a study of OX40 agonist ivuxolimab in advanced cancers. The CDR3 has 12 residues. Germline V gene sequence: CDR1 SGDLS, CDR2 YYNGEE. The germline V and J ends were trimmed by 4 bases and 5 bases, with 7 bases remaining between them. Method: immunoSEQ multiplex PCR; TCRdb's copy keeps in-frame clones and lacks some. Found here are under 20,000 clones, under 90% of them singletons; the top ten hold about 33%. The investigators sampled blood at baseline, at cycle 4 day 1, and at cycle 7 day 1. The sequencing here drew on CD4+ or CD8+ T cells sorted from blood, taken in a trial of the OX40 agonist ivuxolimab. The receptor was isolated from an adult with an advanced solid tumor such as melanoma, head and neck, liver or kidney cancer. The rearrangement links TRBV9 to TRBJ2-1; D ambiguous. The DNA of the CDR3 is TGTGCCAGCAGCCTAGTAGACAATGAGCAGTTCTTC. The encoded protein is CASSLVDNEQFF.